Shown below are 14 T cell receptor beta chains from a single sample sequenced in a study of cytomegalovirus exposure and HLA in healthy donors. The PCR was carried out with 60 Vbeta primers and 13 Jbeta primers. This table comes from immunoSEQ multiplex PCR, and its TCRdb copy is limited to in-frame clones, with some not included. The sample lists approximately 120,000 clones; about 82% were seen once. The sequencing sample was made of PBMCs. All receptors derive from a man between 45 and 60 years old in good health and CMV-seronegative.

The chain couples TRBV7-9 to TRBJ2-7; TRBD2 agrees at 9 bases. CDR1 SEHNR and CDR2 FQNEAQ come from the germline V gene (reference sequence). V lost 5 bases and J lost 3; bases outside the gene matches: 11. CDR3 length: 16 residues. As DNA, the CDR3 is TGTGCCAGCAGCCCCCCCTCAGCGGGGGGCCTCTACGAGCAGTACGTC. It yields the protein CASSPPSAGGLYEQYV.

V and J are TRBV11-1 and TRBJ2-5, with 8 nucleotides matching TRBD1. The ends lost 5 bases at V and 6 bases at J; junction bases unmatched: 5. The CDR3 runs to 13 residues. Germline V gives CDR1 SGHAT, CDR2 FQDESV (reference sequence). The CDR3 DNA is TGTGCCAGCAGCCCAGGACAGGGCCAGACCCAGTACTTC. Protein product: CASSPGQGQTQYF.

The V gene is TRBV6-5, the J gene TRBJ2-1, with D possibly TRBD2 on 6 matching bases. The CDR3 has 15 amino acids. Germline-derived CDR1 and CDR2 are MNHEY and SVGAGI. Trimming cost V 0 bases and J 1 base, with 7 bases left between them. The CDR3 loop is CASSYSRGSYNEQFF. CDR3 nucleotides: TGTGCCAGCAGTTACTCACGGGGGTCCTACAATGAGCAGTTCTTC.

This sequence joins TRBV19 and TRBJ1-1; TRBD1 is a possible D gene (6 bases). This CDR3 is 15 amino acids long. CDR1 and CDR2 (germline): LNHDA, SQIVND (reference sequence). V gave up 5 bases and J gave up 14 bases, with 27 bases separating them. The CDR3 reads CASSETQLSTGTSFF. DNA for the CDR3: TGTGCCAGTAGTGAAACTCAATTATCGACCGGGACATCATTCTTT.

The V gene is TRBV9, the J gene TRBJ1-1, with TRBD1 as a possible D gene (5 bases). The germline V gene encodes CDR1 SGDLS and CDR2 YYNGEE. The CDR3 length is 16 residues. Trimming removed 0 bases from V and 1 base from J, with 13 bases in between. CDR3 DNA sequence: TGTGCCAGCAGCGTAGTTTCTCCCACAGGGAACACTGAAGCTTTCTTT. Protein: CASSVVSPTGNTEAFF.

The chain links TRBV25-1 to TRBJ1-6; the match to TRBD1 covers 7 bases. The CDR3 spans 13 residues. Per germline, CDR1 MGHDK and CDR2 SYGVNS. The junction had 4 bases not matched to a gene; V was cut back by 8 bases and J by 6 bases. As DNA, the CDR3 is TGTGCCAGCTGTGGGGACAGTAATTCACCCCTCCACTTT. As protein: CASCGDSNSPLHF.

The rearrangement links TRBV4-2 to TRBJ1-4; 8 positions agree with TRBD1. The germline gives CDR1 LGHNA, CDR2 YNFKEQ. The CDR3 is made up of 14 amino acids. The V segment lost 1 base and the J segment 6 bases; nucleotides outside the gene matches: 1. CDR3 DNA sequence: TGTGCCAGCAGCCAAGCACAGGGGGATGAAAAACTGTTTTTT. Protein product: CASSQAQGDEKLFF.

V is TRBV6-6 and J is TRBJ1-1, with D hard to call. Germline lookup yields CDR1 MNHNY and CDR2 SVGAGI (reference sequence). The CDR3 sequence is 13 residues long. Between the trimmed V and J ends, which lost 2 bases and 4 bases, there was a span of 8 bases. The DNA for the CDR3 is TGTGCCAGCAGTTACGAGGACTTCACTGAAGCTTTCTTT. Its protein product is CASSYEDFTEAFF.

The gene calls are TRBV13 and TRBJ1-1; D perhaps matches TRBD1 (5 bases). The V gene's germline CDR1 is PRHDT and CDR2 FYEKMQ (reference sequence). The CDR3 is made up of 15 amino acids. V lost 2 bases to trimming and J lost 9 bases, with 19 bases between them. In nucleotides, the CDR3 is TGTGCCAGCAGCTTACGAGGGATCGACGGGGGTAAAGCTTTCTTT. Protein product: CASSLRGIDGGKAFF.

This clone was picked up a small number of times. The chain recombines TRBV9 with TRBJ1-3; D may be TRBD1 (5 bases). V lost 0 bases and J lost 2, with 6 bases in between. Germline CDR1 SGDLS, CDR2 YYNGEE. The length of the CDR3 is 14 residues. This chain's CDR3 is CASSVAGAGNTIYF. For the CDR3, the DNA is TGTGCCAGCAGCGTAGCGGGGGCTGGAAACACCATATATTTT. The full variable domain, its missing parts supplied by reference TRBV9 and TRBJ1-3, is DSGVTQTPKHLITATGQRVTLRCSPRSGDLSVYWYQQSLDQGLQFLIQYYNGEERAKGNILERFSAQQFPDLHSELNLSSLELGDSALYFCASSVAGAGNTIYFGEGSWLTVV.

The chain carries TRBV18 and TRBJ1-2; D perhaps matches TRBD1 (5 bases). CDR3 length: 13 residues. From germline, CDR1 is KGHSH and CDR2 LQKENI. V lost 8 bases, J lost 3 bases, and 13 bases lay in between. The CDR3 bases are TGTGCCAGCGGCGAAGGGGCAGACTATGGCTACACCTTC. Its protein is CASGEGADYGYTF.

The chain has TRBV7-6 and TRBJ2-1; the match to TRBD2 covers 9 bases. The germline V gene encodes CDR1 SGHVS and CDR2 FNYEAQ. CDR3 size: 20 residues. J lost 2 bases, V lost 4 bases, and 18 bases had no gene match. The CDR3: CASSSPWGRGGNHPYNEQFF. The DNA for the CDR3 is TGTGCCAGCAGCTCCCCCTGGGGGCGGGGGGGCAACCACCCCTACAATGAGCAGTTCTTC.

V usage is TRBV15 and J usage is TRBJ1-1; D is perhaps TRBD1 (5 bases). This CDR3 contains 16 residues. Germline CDR1 is LNHNV and CDR2 is YYDKDF (reference sequence). V was cut by 0 bases and J by 4 bases, with 15 bases left in between. The CDR3 sequence: CATSRDQGGSSTEAFF. Here the CDR3 DNA reads TGTGCCACCAGCAGAGATCAGGGAGGATCGAGCACTGAAGCTTTCTTT.

The chain joins TRBV28 to TRBJ1-4, with unresolved D. V dropped 6 bases and J dropped 6 bases, with 14 bases sitting between them. CDR3 length: 14 amino acids. The germline V gene encodes CDR1 MDHEN and CDR2 SYDVKM. The DNA for the CDR3 is TGTGCCAGCAGCCGTCCGTGGGGAGATGAAAAACTGTTTTTT. Translation: CASSRPWGDEKLFF.